These 28 T cell receptor beta chains came from one sample sequenced in a study of blood T cell repertoires in COVID-19. Only in-frame clones appear in the TCRdb table, and some are missing; sequencing was by immunoSEQ multiplex PCR. The sample has just under 150,000 clones, 80% to 90% seen once. Sequencing used peripheral blood. The receptors here all came from a woman between 45 and 60 years old with acute or convalescent COVID-19.

The gene calls are TRBV11-1 and TRBJ1-4; 10 nucleotides agree with TRBD1. This CDR3 spans 15 amino acids. The V gene's germline CDR1 is SGHAT and CDR2 FQDESV (reference sequence). V trimming: 5 bases; J trimming: 6 bases; junction bases outside the gene matches: 6. The CDR3 loop is CASSTGQGIDEKLFF. CDR3 in DNA: TGTGCCAGCAGCACGGGACAGGGGATTGATGAAAAACTGTTTTTT.

The J gene is TRBJ2-1, the V gene TRBV27; 11 bases map to TRBD2. CDR1 MNHEY and CDR2 SMNVEV come from the germline V gene (reference sequence). The CDR3 sequence is 16 residues long. The trim removed 1 base at V and 7 bases at J, leaving 6 bases unmatched. The CDR3 protein is CASSLLGLAERNEQFF. The CDR3 nucleotides read TGTGCCAGCAGTTTATTGGGACTAGCGGAGCGGAATGAGCAGTTCTTC.

The rearrangement uses TRBV6-5 and TRBJ2-7; D might be TRBD2 (5 bases). The germline V gene encodes CDR1 MNHEY and CDR2 SVGAGI. The germline V and J ends were trimmed by 11 bases and 3 bases, with 14 bases remaining between them. The CDR3 sequence is 12 residues long. In DNA form, the CDR3 reads TGTGCCGCGGGTGGGCTTATCTACGAGCAGTACTTC. Translation gives CAAGGLIYEQYF.

This clone was seen only once. The V gene is TRBV19, the J gene TRBJ2-1; TRBD2 might be the D (5 bases). Germline V gene sequence: CDR1 LNHDA, CDR2 SQIVND (reference sequence). V lost 3 bases to trimming and J lost 0 bases, with 12 bases between them. This CDR3 region has 16 residues. The chain's CDR3 is CASSIPGGISYNEQFF. In DNA, the CDR3 is TGTGCCAGTAGTATCCCCGGAGGTATCTCCTACAATGAGCAGTTCTTC.

The rearrangement uses TRBV30 and TRBJ1-1, with TRBD1 identical over 7 bases. Germline V gives CDR1 GTSNPN, CDR2 SVGIG (reference sequence). Trimming removed 1 base from V and 1 base from J; junction bases left unmatched: 0. The CDR3 is 13 amino acids. DNA of the CDR3: TGTGCCTGGAGTGGACAGGGGAACACTGAAGCTTTCTTT. Translation gives CAWSGQGNTEAFF. Using reference TRBV30 and TRBJ1-1 for the parts outside the CDR3, the full variable domain is SQTIHQWPATLVQPVGSPLSLECTVEGTSNPNLYWYRQAAGRGLQLLFYSVGIGQISSEVPQNLSASRPQDRQFILSSKKLLLSDSGFYLCAWSGQGNTEAFFGQGTRLTVV.

The chain employs TRBV20-1 and TRBJ2-7, with no clear D. The CDR3 totals 13 residues. Germline V lookup: CDR1 DFQATT, CDR2 SNEGSKA (reference sequence). With 3 bases removed from V and 3 bases from J, the gap between germline ends came to 12 bases. The CDR3 protein is CSASARLGYEQYF. DNA for the CDR3: TGCAGTGCTAGTGCAAGGCTAGGCTACGAGCAGTACTTC.

The chain uses TRBV7-9 and TRBJ1-1; maybe TRBD1 (6 bases). Germline values: CDR1 SEHNR, CDR2 FQNEAQ (reference sequence). The CDR3 is 15 amino acids. Trimming left V 2 bases short and J 6 bases short, with 16 bases between. CDR3 nucleotide sequence: TGTGCCAGCAGCTTATTAGCCAGGGGCGGCCCTGAAGCTTTCTTT. Translation: CASSLLARGGPEAFF.

The table lists this clone with a count of one. The chain joins TRBV10-2 to TRBJ1-2; TRBD1 matches 9 bases. The CDR3 has 16 amino acids. The germline V gene has CDR1 WSHSY and CDR2 SAAADI. V lost 7 bases to trimming and J lost 2 bases; unmatched junction nucleotides: 11. The CDR3 loop is CASTTGTGPSNYGYTF. The DNA for the CDR3 is TGCGCCAGCACAACCGGGACAGGGCCTTCCAACTATGGCTACACCTTC.

Points on this clone: Other DNA sequences in the sample encode the same CDR3. This chain connects TRBV28 to TRBJ1-5; TRBD1 matches 7 bases. CDR3 length: 14 residues. Losses at the gene ends were 6 bases for V and 1 base for J; bases not matched to a gene: 3. Per the germline V gene, CDR1 is MDHEN and CDR2 is SYDVKM. The CDR3 here is CASSLGQSNQPQHF. Written as DNA, the CDR3 is TGTGCCAGCAGCCTGGGACAGAGCAATCAGCCCCAGCATTTT.

In its sample, this clone was seen once. The chain has TRBV3-1 (or the pseudogene TRBV3-2) and TRBJ2-1; 7 nucleotides line up with TRBD2. Germline V CDR1 and CDR2: LGHDT, YNNKEL (reference sequence). The trim removed 5 bases at V and 7 bases at J, leaving 17 bases unmatched. The CDR3 runs 17 residues. The CDR3 region has the DNA TGTGCCAGCAGCAAGGTAGGAGGGAGGGGTCGAGGGAATGAGCAGTTCTTC. This gives the protein CASSKVGGRGRGNEQFF.

CDR3 DNA sequence: TGTGCCAGCAGCCTTAGCGGGCTAGCGGGGGGCCTAGATACGCAGTATTTT. Amino acid sequence: CASSLSGLAGGLDTQYF. The chain has TRBV7-3 and TRBJ2-3; 11 bases fit TRBD2. Germline CDR1 reads SGHTA; CDR2 reads FQGTGA. After removal of 5 bases from V and 5 bases from J, the junction contained 12 bases not matched to a gene. The CDR3 runs 17 residues.

The V and J genes are TRBV12-3 or TRBV12-4 and TRBJ1-1; no clear D gene. Trimming removed 2 bases from V and 4 bases from J, with 8 bases in between. The CDR3 covers 13 residues. The CDR3 region is CASSLNEGTEAFF. The CDR3 bases are TGTGCCAGCAGTTTAAATGAGGGCACTGAAGCTTTCTTT.

V and J are TRBV23-1 and TRBJ2-5, with 15 bases aligning to TRBD2. TRBV23-1 counts as an open reading frame of uncertain function. With 8 bases clipped from V and 4 bases from J, the junction kept 5 bases outside the gene matches. There are 15 residues in the CDR3. In DNA, the CDR3 is TGCGCCAGCCCTTCGGGACTAGCGGGAGGAGAGACCCAGTACTTC. This translates into CASPSGLAGGETQYF.

This clone was counted between two and nine times. The chain uses TRBV11-3 and TRBJ2-2; TRBD2 agrees at 11 bases. Germline loops: CDR1 SGHNT, CDR2 YENEEA. V shed 3 bases, J shed 4 bases, and the junction held 4 bases outside the gene matches. The CDR3 loop spans 16 amino acids. The CDR3 loop is CASSFGLAGGTGELFF. Written as DNA, the CDR3 is TGTGCCAGCAGCTTCGGGCTAGCGGGAGGCACCGGGGAGCTGTTTTTT.

This clone was seen once. The chain recombines TRBV29-1 with TRBJ2-7; 8 bases align to TRBD1. The length of the CDR3 is 14 residues. Germline CDR1 SQVTM, CDR2 ANQGSEA. The trim removed 5 bases at V and 0 bases at J, leaving 6 bases unmatched. CDR3 in DNA: TGCAGCGTTCCGAGGGACAGGAGCTCCTACGAGCAGTACTTC. Translation gives CSVPRDRSSYEQYF.

This clone appeared a single time. The V call is TRBV24-1, the J call TRBJ2-2, with D perhaps matching TRBD2 (5 bases). Trimming removed 2 bases from V and 8 bases from J, with 17 bases in between. Germline lookup yields CDR1 KGHDR and CDR2 SFDVKD. The CDR3 extends over 16 amino acids. CDR3 sequence: CATSDSTLAPRGELFF. The CDR3, as DNA: TGTGCCACCAGTGATTCGACCCTAGCCCCCAGGGGGGAGCTGTTTTTT.

V usage is TRBV19 and J usage is TRBJ1-5; D may be TRBD1 (5 bases). The germline V gene encodes CDR1 LNHDA and CDR2 SQIVND (reference sequence). V dropped 4 bases and J dropped 6 bases, with 13 bases sitting between them. The CDR3 contains 14 residues. The CDR3 loop reads CASSKVQGGQPQHF. CDR3 DNA: TGTGCCAGTAGTAAGGTGCAGGGTGGTCAGCCCCAGCATTTT. Looking up the rest from reference TRBV19 and TRBJ1-5 gives the full variable domain: DGGITQSPKYLFRKEGQNVTLSCEQNLNHDAMYWYRQDPGQGLRLIYYSQIVNDFQKGDIAEGYSVSREKKESFPLTVTSAQKNPTAFYLCASSKVQGGQPQHFGDGTRLSIL.

The V call is TRBV29-1, the J call TRBJ2-3, with D possibly matching TRBD1 (6 bases). The CDR3 spans 13 residues. Germline assignment: CDR1 SQVTM and CDR2 ANQGSEA. V lost 6 bases and J 0 bases, leaving 10 bases between the germline ends. This CDR3 is CSVTGPSTDTQYF. The CDR3 DNA reads TGCAGCGTGACAGGTCCTAGCACAGATACGCAGTATTTT.

The V call is TRBV6-6, the J call TRBJ2-4; the D gene is possibly TRBD2 (6 bases). Trimming cost V 5 bases and J 2 bases, with 13 bases left between them. The CDR3 loop spans 15 amino acids. The V gene's germline CDR1 is MNHNY and CDR2 SVGAGI (reference sequence). CDR3 DNA: TGTGCCAGCAGTCGTACGGGAGTGTCCAAAAACATTCAGTACTTC. Its translation: CASSRTGVSKNIQYF.

This chain links TRBV29-1 with TRBJ1-5; 8 nucleotides align to TRBD1. The V gene's germline CDR1 is SQVTM and CDR2 ANQGSEA. The CDR3 totals 13 residues. J gave up 6 bases and V 6 bases, and 7 bases lay outside the gene matches. The CDR3 bases are TGCAGCGTCGAGACAGGGGCCCGTCAGCCCCAGCATTTT. This gives the protein CSVETGARQPQHF.

The chain has TRBV5-1 and TRBJ1-2, with D possibly TRBD1 on 5 matching bases. The V gene's germline CDR1 is SGHRS and CDR2 YFSETQ. The V gene lost 2 bases and the J gene lost 5 bases, with 16 bases spanning the gap. The CDR3 runs to 15 residues. Here the CDR3 DNA reads TGCGCCAGCAGCTTATTCCGGACCGGGGGGTATGGCTACACCTTC. Protein: CASSLFRTGGYGYTF.

This clone has just a few counts. The gene calls are TRBV10-1 and TRBJ1-1; D is ambiguous. Trimming took 2 bases from V and 3 from J, leaving 7 bases between them. Germline values: CDR1 WNHNN, CDR2 SYGVQD (reference sequence). The CDR3 covers 13 residues. The CDR3 loop is CASSEHPYTEAFF. CDR3 sequence (DNA): TGCGCCAGCAGTGAGCATCCATACACTGAAGCTTTCTTT.

Remarks on this clone: This CDR3 is also generated by other DNA sequences in the sample. The chain combines TRBV5-1 with TRBJ2-2; a weak D match, TRBD1 (5 bases). Germline-derived CDR1 and CDR2 are SGHRS and YFSETQ. CDR3 length equals 14 residues. V lost 3 bases and J 1 base, leaving 7 bases between the germline ends. The CDR3 loop is CASSSGLNTGELFF. In nucleotides, the CDR3 is TGCGCCAGCAGCTCAGGGTTGAACACCGGGGAGCTGTTTTTT.

The V gene is TRBV12-5, the J gene TRBJ2-2, with 10 bases matching TRBD2. The CDR3 extends over 16 amino acids. Per the germline V gene, CDR1 is LGHNT and CDR2 is FRNRAP. V trimming: 0 bases; J trimming: 6 bases; junction bases outside the gene matches: 4. CDR3 DNA: TGTGCTAGTGGTTTGGTAGCGGGAGGGGGGCCCGGGGAGCTGTTTTTT. Amino acid sequence: CASGLVAGGGPGELFF.

The rearrangement joins TRBV27 to TRBJ1-1, with 8 nucleotides matching TRBD1. The germline V gene encodes CDR1 MNHEY and CDR2 SMNVEV (reference sequence). This CDR3 is built from 16 residues. V shed 5 bases and J 1 base; nucleotides not matched to a gene: 9. This chain's CDR3 is CASSLLPGTGNTEAFF. CDR3 DNA sequence: TGTGCCAGCAGTCTACTCCCCGGGACAGGGAACACTGAAGCTTTCTTT.

This clone was observed a few times. The rearrangement uses TRBV7-3 and TRBJ2-1, with D perhaps matching TRBD1 (5 bases). Germline CDR1 and CDR2: SGHTA and FQGTGA. CDR3 size: 13 residues. Deletions cut 6 bases from V and 10 bases from J, with 16 bases between. CDR3: CASSPDPAGEQFF. The CDR3 DNA sequence: TGTGCCAGCAGTCCAGACCCCGCAGGGGAGCAGTTCTTC.

The CDR3 nucleotides are TGTGCCATCGTTGACATACTGAACACTGAAGCTTTCTTT. Amino acids: CAIVDILNTEAFF. The chain joins TRBV10-3 to TRBJ1-1; unclear D gene. The germline V and J ends were trimmed by 8 bases and 0 bases, with 10 bases remaining between them. The length of the CDR3 is 13 residues. Per the germline V gene, CDR1 is ENHRY and CDR2 is SYGVKD.

The chain carries TRBV6-5 and TRBJ1-6; 10 bases align to TRBD1. The germline gives CDR1 MNHEY, CDR2 SVGAGI. V lost 6 bases to trimming and J lost 10 bases; unmatched junction nucleotides: 6. The CDR3 is 14 residues long. The CDR3, as DNA: TGTGCCAGCAGCAATGGACAGGGGGTATCACCCCTCCACTTT. Translated: CASSNGQGVSPLHF.